The 9 T cell receptor beta chains reported below all come from one sample, sequenced in a study of response to subunit inactivated influenza vaccine. Each CDR3 protein is one row after TCRdb ran MiXCR on the RT-PCR reads. This sample has hundreds of thousands of distinct CDR3 sequences, with 7.6% found just once. This sample comprised PBMCs from blood, obtained less than 30 months after vaccination. The receptor set was obtained from a man aged 50-75 years who received an inactivated influenza vaccine.

The chain has TRBV20-1 and TRBJ2-7; D remains unclear. V dropped 6 bases and J dropped 1 base, with 19 bases sitting between them. Germline lookup yields CDR1 DFQATT and CDR2 SNEGSKA (reference sequence). The CDR3 runs 15 residues. The DNA of the CDR3 is TGCAGTGCACGGACCCCAGGTCGGGCGTCCTACGAGCAGTACTTC. Its protein is CSARTPGRASYEQYF.

This chain uses TRBV7-9 with TRBJ2-5, with 9 bases matching TRBD1. Trimming took 5 bases from V and 5 from J; bases not matched to a gene: 9. This CDR3 contains 15 residues. CDR1 is SEHNR, CDR2 FQNEAQ, per germline (reference sequence). CDR3 in DNA: TGTGCCAGCAGCCTTTGGGACAGGGAAAGGGAGACCCAGTACTTC. It codes for CASSLWDRERETQYF.

CDR3 nucleotides: TGTGCCAGCAGACTACTCCGGGACAACTCCTACGAGCAGTACTTC. This translates into CASRLLRDNSYEQYF. The chain joins TRBV28 to TRBJ2-7; tentative D call: TRBD1 (6 bases). The CDR3 has 15 residues. CDR1 is MDHEN, CDR2 SYDVKM, per germline. Trimming removed 6 bases at V and 0 bases at J, with 15 bases between.

The table lists this clonotype with a few counts. The germline gene is not matched at one end of the junction; a read error may be the cause. The rearrangement links TRBV7-8 to TRBJ1-5; TRBD1 might be the D (6 bases). Germline V lookup: CDR1 SGHVS, CDR2 FQNEAQ. This CDR3 contains 19 residues. CDR3 protein: CAHSLARGQTRAGNQPQHF. CDR3 in DNA: TGCGCACACAGCTTAGCCAGAGGACAGACCAGGGCGGGCAATCAGCCCCAGCATTTT.

This chain connects TRBV7-8 to TRBJ2-5; possibly TRBD1 for D (6 bases). The CDR3 spans 13 residues. V lost 4 bases and J 3 bases, leaving 9 bases between the germline ends. The germline V gene encodes CDR1 SGHVS and CDR2 FQNEAQ. The chain's CDR3 is CASSSNREETQYF. Here the CDR3 DNA reads TGTGCCAGCAGCTCAAACAGGGAAGAGACCCAGTACTTC.

The chain employs TRBV29-1 and TRBJ2-7; TRBD1 aligns across 8 bases. Unmatched junction bases numbered 3, after V lost 4 bases and J lost 4 bases. This CDR3 contains 12 residues. Per germline, CDR1 SQVTM and CDR2 ANQGSEA. The CDR3: CSVARTGYEQYF. The CDR3 DNA is TGCAGCGTTGCTAGGACAGGGTACGAGCAGTACTTC.

This clonotype occurred a few times. The rearrangement links TRBV4-2 to TRBJ2-7; D could derive from TRBD1 or TRBD2 (5 bases each). Trimming left V 4 bases short and J 0 bases short, with 13 bases between. This CDR3 spans 15 amino acids. The germline V gene encodes CDR1 LGHNA and CDR2 YNFKEQ. The CDR3 DNA reads TGTGCCAGCAGCCTGGGGGAAGCAAGCTCCTACGAGCAGTACTTC. Translating it yields CASSLGEASSYEQYF.

This clonotype was seen a handful of times. CDR3 in amino acids: CASSRDRGRFRNTEAFF. CDR3 nucleotides: TGTGCCAGCAGCCGGGACAGGGGGAGATTTCGGAACACTGAAGCTTTCTTT. This chain links TRBV11-2 with TRBJ1-1; 11 bases fit TRBD1. Germline V CDR1 and CDR2: SGHAT, FQNNGV. With V trimmed by 5 bases and J by 1 base, 9 bases remained unmatched. The CDR3 has 17 amino acids.

This rearrangement joins TRBV7-2 to TRBJ2-7; no definite D call. The CDR3 has 13 residues. CDR1 SGHTA and CDR2 FQGNSA come from the germline V gene. V lost 5 bases, J lost 4 bases, and 12 bases lay in between. The DNA of the CDR3 is TGTGCCAGCAGCACCACGACGGGTTACGAGCAGTACTTC. Residues: CASSTTTGYEQYF.